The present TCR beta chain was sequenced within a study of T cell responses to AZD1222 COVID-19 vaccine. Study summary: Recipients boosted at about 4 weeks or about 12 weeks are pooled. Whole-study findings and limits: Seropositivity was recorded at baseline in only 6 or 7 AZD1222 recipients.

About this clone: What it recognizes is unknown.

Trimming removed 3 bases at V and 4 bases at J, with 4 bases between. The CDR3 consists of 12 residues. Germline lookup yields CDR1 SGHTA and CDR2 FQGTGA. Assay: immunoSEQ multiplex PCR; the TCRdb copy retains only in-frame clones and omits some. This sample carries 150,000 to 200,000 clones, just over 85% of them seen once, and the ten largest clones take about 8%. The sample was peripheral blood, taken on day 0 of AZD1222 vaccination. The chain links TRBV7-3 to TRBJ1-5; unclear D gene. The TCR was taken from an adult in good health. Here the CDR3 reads CASSLGNQPQHF. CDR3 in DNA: TGTGCCAGCAGCTTGGGAAATCAGCCCCAGCATTTT.